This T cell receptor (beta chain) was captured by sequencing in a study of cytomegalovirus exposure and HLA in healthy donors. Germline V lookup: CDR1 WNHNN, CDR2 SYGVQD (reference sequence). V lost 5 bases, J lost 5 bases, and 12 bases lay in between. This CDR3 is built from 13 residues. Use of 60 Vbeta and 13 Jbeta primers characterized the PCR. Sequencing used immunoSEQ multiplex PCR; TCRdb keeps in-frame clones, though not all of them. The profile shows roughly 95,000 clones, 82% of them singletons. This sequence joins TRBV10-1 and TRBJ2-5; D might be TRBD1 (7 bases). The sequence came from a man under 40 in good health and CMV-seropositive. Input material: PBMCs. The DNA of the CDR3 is TGCGCCAGCAGTTCGACAGGGAGGGAGACCCAGTACTTC. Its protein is CASSSTGRETQYF.